This T cell receptor beta chain was sequenced in a study of blood T cell repertoires in COVID-19. Method: immunoSEQ multiplex PCR; TCRdb's copy keeps in-frame clones and lacks some. The sample comprises roughly 200,000 clones, 75% to 90% of which are singletons, and 6.2% rests with the top ten. With 3 bases removed from V and 7 bases from J, the gap between germline ends came to 18 bases. CDR1 SGHNT and CDR2 YENEEA come from the germline V gene. This CDR3 contains 16 residues. Study members were between roughly 18 and 89 years old and lived in some 26 US regions. Sequences were obtained from PBMCs or T cells enriched from blood (not recorded which). The receptor's source is a man in his forties or fifties who had recovered from COVID-19. The V and J genes are TRBV11-3 and TRBJ1-4; D uncertain. The CDR3, as DNA: TGTGCCAGCAGCTTCTCGGGCGACGGAGGTATTGAAAAACTGTTTTTT. Translating it yields CASSFSGDGGIEKLFF.